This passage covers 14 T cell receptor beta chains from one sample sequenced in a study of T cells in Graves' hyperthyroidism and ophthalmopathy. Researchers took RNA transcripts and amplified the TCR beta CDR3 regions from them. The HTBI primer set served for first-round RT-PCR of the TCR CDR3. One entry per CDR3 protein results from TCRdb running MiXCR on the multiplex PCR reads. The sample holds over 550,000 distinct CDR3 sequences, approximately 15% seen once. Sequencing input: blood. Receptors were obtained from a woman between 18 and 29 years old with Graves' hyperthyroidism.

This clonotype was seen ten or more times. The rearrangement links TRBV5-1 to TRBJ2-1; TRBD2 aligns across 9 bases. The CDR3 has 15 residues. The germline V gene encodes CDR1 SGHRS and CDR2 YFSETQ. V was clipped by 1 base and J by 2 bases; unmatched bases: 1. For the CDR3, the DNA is TGCGCCAGCAGCTTGAGCGGGAGGACCTACAATGAGCAGTTCTTC. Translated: CASSLSGRTYNEQFF.

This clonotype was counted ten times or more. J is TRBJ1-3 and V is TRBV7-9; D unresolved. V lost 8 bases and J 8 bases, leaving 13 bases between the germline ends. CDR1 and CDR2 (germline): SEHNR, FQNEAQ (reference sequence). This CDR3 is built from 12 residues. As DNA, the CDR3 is TGTGCCAGCGGGATTACGGAGGACACCATATATTTT. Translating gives CASGITEDTIYF.

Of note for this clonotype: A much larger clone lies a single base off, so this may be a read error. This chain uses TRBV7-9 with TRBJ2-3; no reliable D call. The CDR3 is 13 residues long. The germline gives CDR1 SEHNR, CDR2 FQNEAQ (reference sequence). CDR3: CASSPPNTDMQYF. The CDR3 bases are TGTGCCAGCAGCCCCCCAAACACAGATATGCAGTATTTT.

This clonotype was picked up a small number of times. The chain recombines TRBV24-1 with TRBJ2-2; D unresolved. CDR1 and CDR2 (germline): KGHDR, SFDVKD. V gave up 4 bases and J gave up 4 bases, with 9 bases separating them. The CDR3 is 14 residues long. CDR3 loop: CATSDLYSTGELFF. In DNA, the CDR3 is TGTGCCACCAGTGACCTGTATAGCACCGGGGAGCTGTTTTTT.

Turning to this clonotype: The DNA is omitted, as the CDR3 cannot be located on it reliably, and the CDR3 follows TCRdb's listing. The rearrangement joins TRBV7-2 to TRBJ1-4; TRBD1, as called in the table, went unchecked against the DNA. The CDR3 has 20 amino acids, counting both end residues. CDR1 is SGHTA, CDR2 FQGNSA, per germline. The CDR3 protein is CASSFYICSGTGPTNEKLFF.

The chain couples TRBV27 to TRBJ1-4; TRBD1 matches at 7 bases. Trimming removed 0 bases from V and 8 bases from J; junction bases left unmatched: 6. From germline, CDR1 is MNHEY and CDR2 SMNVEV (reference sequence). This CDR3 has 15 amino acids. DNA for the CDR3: TGTGCCAGCAGTTTATCCCAGGGGGTGCGAGAAAAACTGTTTTTT. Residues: CASSLSQGVREKLFF.

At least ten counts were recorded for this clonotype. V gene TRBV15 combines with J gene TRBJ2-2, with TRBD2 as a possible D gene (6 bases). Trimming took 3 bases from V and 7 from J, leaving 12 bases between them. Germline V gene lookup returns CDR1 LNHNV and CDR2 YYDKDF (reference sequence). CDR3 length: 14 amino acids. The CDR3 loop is CATSRGTDYGELFF. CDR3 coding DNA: TGTGCCACCAGCAGGGGGACGGACTACGGGGAGCTGTTTTTT. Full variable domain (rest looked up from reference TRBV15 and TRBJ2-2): DAMVIQNPRYQVTQFGKPVTLSCSQTLNHNVMYWYQQKSSQAPKLLFHYYDKDFNNEADTPDNFQSRRPNTSFCFLDIRSPGLGDTAMYLCATSRGTDYGELFFGEGSRLTVL.

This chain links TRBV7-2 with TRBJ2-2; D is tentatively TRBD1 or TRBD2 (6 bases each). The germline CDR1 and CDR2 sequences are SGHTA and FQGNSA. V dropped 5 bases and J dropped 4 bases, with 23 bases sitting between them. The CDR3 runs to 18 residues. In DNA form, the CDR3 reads TGTGCCAGCAGCCAAAGGCTACGGGAGTACAGGGCCACCGGGGAGCTGTTTTTT. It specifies CASSQRLREYRATGELFF.

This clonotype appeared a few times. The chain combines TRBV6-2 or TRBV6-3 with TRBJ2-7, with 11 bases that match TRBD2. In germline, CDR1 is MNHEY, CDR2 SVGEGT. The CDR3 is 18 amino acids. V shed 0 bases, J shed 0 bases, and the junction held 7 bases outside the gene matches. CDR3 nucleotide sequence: TGTGCCAGCAGTTACTCAACTAGCGGGGGTTTGGGCTCCTACGAGCAGTACTTC. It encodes CASSYSTSGGLGSYEQYF.

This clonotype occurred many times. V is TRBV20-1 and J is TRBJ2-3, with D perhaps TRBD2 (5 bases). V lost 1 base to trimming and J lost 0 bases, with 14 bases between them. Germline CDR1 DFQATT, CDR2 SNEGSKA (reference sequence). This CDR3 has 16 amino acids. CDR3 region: CSARGHRGSSTDTQYF. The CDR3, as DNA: TGCAGTGCTAGAGGTCATCGGGGTTCTAGCACAGATACGCAGTATTTT.

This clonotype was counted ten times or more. CDR3 DNA sequence: TGTGCCAGCTCACCATCGAGCGCTGAAGCTTTCTTT. Its protein product is CASSPSSAEAFF. The chain joins TRBV18 to TRBJ1-1, with no clear D. The germline CDR1 and CDR2 sequences are KGHSH and LQKENI. V lost 2 bases, J lost 6 bases, and 7 bases lay in between. CDR3 length: 12 residues. Drawing the rest from reference TRBV18 and TRBJ1-1, the complete variable domain is NAGVMQNPRHLVRRRGQEARLRCSPMKGHSHVYWYRQLPEEGLKFMVYLQKENIIDESGMPKERFSAEFPKEGPSILRIQQVVRGDSAAYFCASSPSSAEAFFGQGTRLTVV.

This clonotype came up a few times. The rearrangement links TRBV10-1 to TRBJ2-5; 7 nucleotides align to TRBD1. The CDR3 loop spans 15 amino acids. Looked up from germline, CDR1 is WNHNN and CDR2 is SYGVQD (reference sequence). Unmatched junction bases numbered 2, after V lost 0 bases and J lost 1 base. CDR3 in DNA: TGCGCCAGCAGTGAGTCCGGGACAGCCCAAGAGACCCAGTACTTC. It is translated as CASSESGTAQETQYF.

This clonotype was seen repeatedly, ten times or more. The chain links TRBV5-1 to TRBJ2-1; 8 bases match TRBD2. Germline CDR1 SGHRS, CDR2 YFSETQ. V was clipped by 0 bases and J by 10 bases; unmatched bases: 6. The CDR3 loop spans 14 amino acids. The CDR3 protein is CASSLGTSSREQFF. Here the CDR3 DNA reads TGCGCCAGCAGCTTGGGGACTAGCAGCCGGGAGCAGTTCTTC.

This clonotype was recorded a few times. CDR3 bases: TGTGCCAGCAGCACAGGGCGTGCCACTGAAGCTTTCTTT. Translating it yields CASSTGRATEAFF. The V call is TRBV7-2, the J call TRBJ1-1; possibly TRBD1 for D (6 bases). CDR1 is SGHTA and CDR2 is FQGNSA in the germline V gene. The V and J ends lost 5 bases and 4 bases respectively, with 11 bases between them. This CDR3 is 13 amino acids long.